These T cell receptor beta chains were read from a single sample in a study of blood T cells in healthy people across ages. TCRdb re-derived calls from the 5' RACE reads in MiXCR, one entry per CDR3 protein. Of almost 1 million distinct CDR3 sequences in the sample, roughly 47% were seen once. The material sequenced was blood. These receptors came from a woman aged 55-69 years in good health. CDR3s include the opening cysteine and the closing phenylalanine or tryptophan. The D gene is left open where the match is weak. The size entry is marked missing in some rows and otherwise reads once, few, many or a size class.

v_gene: TRBV6-6; j_gene: TRBJ2-1; abundance: .; d_gene: .; CDR3nt: TGTGCCAGCAGTCGCAGGGGCGATGAGCAGTTCTTC; CDR3aa: CASSRRGDEQFF
v_gene: TRBV20-1; j_gene: TRBJ2-4; abundance: .; d_gene: TRBD1; CDR3nt: TGCAGTGCTAGACAGGGGGAAGCCAAAAACATTCAGTACTTC; CDR3aa: CSARQGEAKNIQYF
v_gene: TRBV14; j_gene: TRBJ1-6; abundance: once; d_gene: .; CDR3nt: TGTGCCAGCAGATCCAGTGGGAGTTCACCCCTCCACTTT; CDR3aa: CASRSSGSSPLHF
v_gene: TRBV25-1; j_gene: TRBJ2-1; abundance: .; d_gene: TRBD2; CDR3nt: TGTGCCACCCAACCGCCGGGACTAGCGGAGCAGTTCTTC; CDR3aa: CATQPPGLAEQFF
v_gene: TRBV29-1; j_gene: TRBJ2-7; abundance: .; d_gene: .; CDR3nt: TGCAGCACCACGGGGAGGACAGTCCGGAATGAGCAGTACTTC; CDR3aa: CSTTGRTVRNEQYF
v_gene: TRBV11-2; j_gene: TRBJ2-5; abundance: .; d_gene: .; CDR3nt: TGTGCCAGTAGCTCCGGGCAAGGGGGGTACCAAGAGACCCAGTACTTC; CDR3aa: CASSSGQGGYQETQYF
v_gene: TRBV5-1; j_gene: TRBJ2-5; abundance: .; d_gene: .; CDR3nt: TGCGCCAGCTCGTGTTCCTCACAGGTCAAAGAGACCCAGTACTTC; CDR3aa: CASSCSSQVKETQYF
v_gene: TRBV4-1; j_gene: TRBJ1-6; abundance: few; d_gene: .; CDR3nt: TGCGCCAGCAGCCGGGTAGATAATTCACCCCTCCACTTT; CDR3aa: CASSRVDNSPLHF
v_gene: TRBV5-1; j_gene: TRBJ2-7; abundance: .; d_gene: .; CDR3nt: TGCGCCAGCAGTTTCAGGGGTACCCAACTACCGGGAGTTATCTACGAGCAGTACTTC; CDR3aa: CASSFRGTQLPGVIYEQYF
v_gene: TRBV5-8; j_gene: TRBJ2-7; abundance: .; d_gene: .; CDR3nt: TGTGCCAGCAGCTCGACGCGCAGGGGATTCTACGAGCAGTACTTC; CDR3aa: CASSSTRRGFYEQYF
v_gene: TRBV4-3; j_gene: TRBJ2-1; abundance: few; d_gene: TRBD1; CDR3nt: TGCGCCAGCAGCCTATTGACAGGGTGGCTCCATGAGCAGTTCTTC; CDR3aa: CASSLLTGWLHEQFF
v_gene: TRBV9; j_gene: TRBJ2-1; abundance: .; d_gene: .; CDR3nt: TGTGCCAGCAGCGTAGCTGCCGGGAATCTCGGCAATGAGCAGTTCTTC; CDR3aa: CASSVAAGNLGNEQFF
v_gene: TRBV20-1; j_gene: TRBJ2-1; abundance: .; d_gene: .; CDR3nt: TGCAGTGCTAGTGAGGTTAGGGGCTTGCAGTTCTTC; CDR3aa: CSASEVRGLQFF
v_gene: TRBV12-3/TRBV12-4; j_gene: TRBJ2-7; abundance: few; d_gene: .; CDR3nt: TGTGCCAGCAGTCGGGACCATTCCTACGAGCAGTACTTC; CDR3aa: CASSRDHSYEQYF